These T cell receptor beta chains were read from a single sample in a study of CD8 T cells in ankylosing spondylitis. Via MiXCR, TCRdb re-called the 5' RACE reads, giving one row per CDR3 protein. Among around 140,000 distinct CDR3 sequences, over 15% were seen once, and the ten largest hold 30% to 35%. Material: blood, either unsorted or a sorted T cell fraction (not recorded which). Receptors were obtained from a male donor with ankylosing spondylitis. Both conserved end residues are part of each CDR3. A D gene is named only where the DNA matches it firmly. Part of the rows lack a size; the others show once, few, many or a class for expanded clones.

V gene	clone size	J gene	D gene	CDR3 DNA	CDR3 protein
TRBV9	few	TRBJ2-1	-	TGTGCCAGCAGCGTAGTATCGGACTTCGACAATGAGCAGTTCTTC	CASSVVSDFDNEQFF
TRBV9	-	TRBJ2-5	TRBD2	TGTGCCAGCAGCCAAAGGACTAGCGGACGACAAGAGACCCAGTACTTC	CASSQRTSGRQETQYF
TRBV29-1	few	TRBJ2-1	TRBD2	TGCAGCGTTGAGACGACTAGCGGGAGGGTCTATGAGCAGTTCTTC	CSVETTSGRVYEQFF
TRBV3-1	few	TRBJ1-6	-	TGTGCCAGCAGCCCCCCCGAGGAGGTCGGATCACCCCTCCACTTT	CASSPPEEVGSPLHF
TRBV7-8	many	TRBJ2-3	-	TGTGCCAGCAGCCCAAATCTCCCGACTAACACAGATACGCAGTATTTT	CASSPNLPTNTDTQYF
TRBV11-2	few	TRBJ2-1	TRBD1	TGTGCCAGCAGCTTAAGACAGGGGGCGGTCAACAATGAGCAGTTCTTC	CASSLRQGAVNNEQFF
TRBV15	few	TRBJ1-5	-	TGTGCCACCAGCATAGGCCAGGGACAGCCCCAGCATTTT	CATSIGQGQPQHF
TRBV4-1	once	TRBJ2-3	-	TGCGCCAGCAGCCAAGTCGATTACAGAAGCACAGATACGCAGTATTTT	CASSQVDYRSTDTQYF
TRBV7-2	-	TRBJ2-3	-	TGTGCCAGCAGCTTATATCCACTGATCACAGATACGCAGTATTTT	CASSLYPLITDTQYF
TRBV9	few	TRBJ2-2	TRBD2	TGTGCCAGCAGCGACCATCCGGGACTAGCGGGAGACAGGGAGCTGTTTTTT	CASSDHPGLAGDRELFF
TRBV5-1	few	TRBJ1-5	-	TGCGCCAGCAGCTTTTACCCTGCGGGGGCGGATCAGCCCCAGCATTTT	CASSFYPAGADQPQHF
TRBV4-3	many	TRBJ2-2	-	TGCGCCAGCAGCCAAGAGGACCGCCGGGAGCTGTTTTTT	CASSQEDRRELFF
TRBV27	-	TRBJ2-1	TRBD1	TGTGCCAGCAGTTTAAGGGTGGGACAGGGGTACAATGAGCAGTTCTTC	CASSLRVGQGYNEQFF
TRBV6-1	-	TRBJ2-7	-	TGTGCCAGCAGTGAAGGTCACGAAGTCTACGAGCAGTACTTC	CASSEGHEVYEQYF
TRBV14	-	TRBJ2-1	-	TGTGCCAGCAGCCAAGTGCACGGGGGAAAGCAGTTCTTC	CASSQVHGGKQFF
TRBV20-1	few	TRBJ2-7	TRBD2	TGCAGTGCTAGAGATTTGGGGGGGAACAGGCCTTACGAGCAGTACTTC	CSARDLGGNRPYEQYF
TRBV27	few	TRBJ2-1	-	TGTGCCAGCAGTTATGAGGGGCCCCCCTACAATGAGCAGTTCTTC	CASSYEGPPYNEQFF
TRBV20-1	few	TRBJ2-7	-	TGCAGTGCTGTCCGGGACACCTACTACGAGCAGTACTTC	CSAVRDTYYEQYF
TRBV24-1	-	TRBJ2-1	TRBD2	TGTGCCACCAGCCGACTAGCGGGAAACAATGAGCAGTTCTTC	CATSRLAGNNEQFF
TRBV2	few	TRBJ2-3	-	TGTGCGTCTAAGGAAATGGGAGGCACAGATACGCAGTATTTT	CASKEMGGTDTQYF
TRBV19	-	TRBJ1-1	-	TGTGCCAGTACCCAGGGATACACTGAAGCTTTCTTT	CASTQGYTEAFF
TRBV7-3	-	TRBJ2-1	-	TGTGCCAGCAGCTTAGATCCACAGAGCTCCTACAATGAGCAGTTCTTC	CASSLDPQSSYNEQFF
TRBV5-1	few	TRBJ2-7	-	TGCGCCAGCAGCTTGGATGGGAGCGGCTCCTACGAGCAGTACTTC	CASSLDGSGSYEQYF
TRBV6-1	-	TRBJ1-5	-	TGTGCCAGCAGTGACCGGCAGGCCTATAGCAATCAGCCCCAGCATTTT	CASSDRQAYSNQPQHF
TRBV4-3	-	TRBJ2-6	TRBD1	TGCGCCAGCAGCCCAGGGACAGGTTACTCTGGGGCCAACGTCCTGACTTTC	CASSPGTGYSGANVLTF
TRBV6-2/TRBV6-3	-	TRBJ1-1	TRBD1	TGTGCCAGCAGTGAGATCGGGACGACAGGGGTCACTGAAGCTTTCTTT	CASSEIGTTGVTEAFF
TRBV2	few	TRBJ2-7	TRBD2	TGTGCCAGCAGTCCCCGTGGGGGACTAGCGGGAGCACACGAGCAGTACTTC	CASSPRGGLAGAHEQYF
TRBV27	few	TRBJ2-5	-	-	CASSFLETQYF
TRBV20-1	few	TRBJ1-1	-	TGCAGTGCTAGAGATAAGGGGGTCGTTTATACTGAAGCTTTCTTT	CSARDKGVVYTEAFF
TRBV6-1	few	TRBJ2-1	TRBD2	TGTGCCAGCAGCCCGAGAACGGGACTAGCTTCCCATGAGCAGTTCTTC	CASSPRTGLASHEQFF
TRBV7-2	few	TRBJ1-2	TRBD1	TGTGCCAGCAGCGAATACGTGACAGGGAACTATGGCTACACCTTC	CASSEYVTGNYGYTF
TRBV20-1	-	TRBJ2-2	-	TGCAGTGCTAGAGATCCGTACGGAAACACCGGGGAGCTGTTTTTT	CSARDPYGNTGELFF
TRBV28	-	TRBJ2-1	-	TGTGCCAGCAGTCTAGTATTCACGGGGAGTGAGCAGTTCTTC	CASSLVFTGSEQFF
TRBV5-1	many	TRBJ2-7	-	TGCGCCAGCAGCTTGGCCAGGACCGACGAGCAGTACTTC	CASSLARTDEQYF
TRBV19	-	TRBJ2-1	TRBD2	TGTGCCAGTAGTATTTGGGAGGGCGAGCAGTTCTTC	CASSIWEGEQFF
TRBV7-6	-	TRBJ2-5	TRBD2	TGTGCCAGCAGCTTAGCGGGGGGGAAGACCCAGTACTTC	CASSLAGGKTQYF
TRBV2	-	TRBJ2-1	-	TGTGCCAGCAGTGGGGGGCCCTACAATGAGCAGTTCTTC	CASSGGPYNEQFF
TRBV24-1	few	TRBJ1-2	TRBD1	TGTGCCACCAGTGATCCTCGACAGGGGCAAAACTATGGCTACACCTTC	CATSDPRQGQNYGYTF
TRBV27	few	TRBJ1-5	TRBD1	TGTGCCAGCAGCCCCGGGACAGGGGGCTATCAGCCCCAGCATTTT	CASSPGTGGYQPQHF
TRBV6-5	-	TRBJ2-2	-	TGTGCCAGCAGTTACAGGGCTAACGCCGGGGAGCTGTTTTTT	CASSYRANAGELFF
TRBV12-3/TRBV12-4	few	TRBJ2-7	-	TGTGCCAGCAGTTTTCAGGGATACTACGAGCAGTACTTC	CASSFQGYYEQYF
TRBV9	few	TRBJ1-4	TRBD1	TGTGCCAGCAGCAACAGACAGGGCGCTAATGAAAAACTGTTTTTT	CASSNRQGANEKLFF
TRBV25-1	-	TRBJ2-2	TRBD1	TGTGCCAGCAGTGAAGGGATCATGGACAGGGGGTTCACCGGGGAGCTGTTTTTT	CASSEGIMDRGFTGELFF
TRBV27	few	TRBJ2-1	-	TGTGCCAGCAGTTTTGGAGTCCAGCAGTTCTTC	CASSFGVQQFF
TRBV28	-	TRBJ2-5	TRBD2	TGTGCCAGCAGTTTGGCTAGCGGGAGAGGAGAGACCCAGTACTTC	CASSLASGRGETQYF
TRBV20-1	-	TRBJ2-7	-	TGCAGTGCGAGGGAGGCATCCGGGACTTCCTACGAGCAGTACTTC	CSAREASGTSYEQYF
TRBV5-5	many	TRBJ2-2	-	TGTGCCAGCAGCTTGCGTCCCGGGACACCCCGAGGGACCGGGGAGCTGTTTTTT	CASSLRPGTPRGTGELFF
TRBV5-6	-	TRBJ2-7	-	TGTGCCAGCAGCCCCACCGGGGCCTACGAGCAGTACTTC	CASSPTGAYEQYF
TRBV27	-	TRBJ1-2	-	TGTGCCAGCAGTTTTGCAGAAAACTATGGCTACACCTTC	CASSFAENYGYTF
TRBV12-3/TRBV12-4	few	TRBJ1-1	-	TGTGCCAGCAGTTTAGCGAGCCAGGGCGAAACTGAAGCTTTCTTT	CASSLASQGETEAFF
TRBV5-1	few	TRBJ1-2	-	TGCGCCAGCAGCTCAGGCACGGGGGGCCCTTCTAACTATGGCTACACCTTC	CASSSGTGGPSNYGYTF
TRBV28	few	TRBJ2-5	-	TGTGCCAGTAGAGCTACCCCGGGGGAGACCCAGTACTTC	CASRATPGETQYF
TRBV5-6	-	TRBJ1-6	-	TGTGCCAGCAGCTTGACCCCGGGCAGAAGCTCCTATAATTCACCCCTCCACTTT	CASSLTPGRSSYNSPLHF
TRBV20-1	-	TRBJ2-7	-	TGCAGTGCTAGAGGCCGGCTAGGGGCTGTAAATTCCTACGAGCAGTACTTC	CSARGRLGAVNSYEQYF
TRBV30	-	TRBJ2-3	-	TGTGCCTGGAGGGCTAGGGTCGAAGATACGCAGTATTTT	CAWRARVEDTQYF
TRBV28	few	TRBJ2-1	-	TGTGCCAGCAGTTCACCCTATGAGCAGTTCTTC	CASSSPYEQFF
TRBV9	-	TRBJ2-1	-	TGTGCCAGCAGCGTTGGCGGATTATCCTACAATGAGCAGTTCTTC	CASSVGGLSYNEQFF
TRBV7-9	many	TRBJ2-7	-	TGTGCCAGCAGCTCCTCTCGGAGACCCTACGAGCAGTACTTC	CASSSSRRPYEQYF
TRBV5-1	-	TRBJ2-2	-	TGCGCCAGCAGCTTGGCCTCGTCCGGCGGGGAGCTGTTTTTT	CASSLASSGGELFF